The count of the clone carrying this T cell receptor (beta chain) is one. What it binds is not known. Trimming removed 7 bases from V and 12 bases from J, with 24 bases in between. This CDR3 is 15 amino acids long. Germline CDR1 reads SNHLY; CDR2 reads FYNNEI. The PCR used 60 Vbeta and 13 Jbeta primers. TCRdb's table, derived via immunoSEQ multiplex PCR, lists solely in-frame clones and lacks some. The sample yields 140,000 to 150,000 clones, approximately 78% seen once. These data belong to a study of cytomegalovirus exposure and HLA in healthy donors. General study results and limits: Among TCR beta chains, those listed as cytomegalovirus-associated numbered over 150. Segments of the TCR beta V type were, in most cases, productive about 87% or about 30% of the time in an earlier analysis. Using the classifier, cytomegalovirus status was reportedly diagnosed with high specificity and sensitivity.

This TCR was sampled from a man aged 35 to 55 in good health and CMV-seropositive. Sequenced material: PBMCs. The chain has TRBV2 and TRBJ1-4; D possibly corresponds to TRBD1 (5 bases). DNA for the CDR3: TGTGCCAGCACCGGACAAACTTCAACTAATACCGAACTGTTTTTT. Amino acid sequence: CASTGQTSTNTELFF.